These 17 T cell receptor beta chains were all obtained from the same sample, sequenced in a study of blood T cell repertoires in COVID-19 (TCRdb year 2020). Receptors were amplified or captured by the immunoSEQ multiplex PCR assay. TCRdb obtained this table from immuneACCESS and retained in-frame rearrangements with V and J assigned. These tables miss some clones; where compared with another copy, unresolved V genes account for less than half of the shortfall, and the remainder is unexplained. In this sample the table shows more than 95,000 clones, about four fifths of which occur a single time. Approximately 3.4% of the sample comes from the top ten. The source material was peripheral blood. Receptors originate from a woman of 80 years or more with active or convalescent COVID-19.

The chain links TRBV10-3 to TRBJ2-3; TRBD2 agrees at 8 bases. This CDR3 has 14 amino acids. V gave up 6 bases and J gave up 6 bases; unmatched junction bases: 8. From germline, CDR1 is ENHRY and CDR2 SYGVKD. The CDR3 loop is CAIREAGVSDTQYF. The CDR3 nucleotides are TGTGCCATCAGGGAAGCGGGAGTTTCCGATACGCAGTATTTT.

The CDR3 sequence is CASSPLGDRWNTEAFF. The CDR3 DNA reads TGTGCCAGCAGTCCCCTTGGGGACAGATGGAACACTGAAGCTTTCTTT. The rearrangement uses TRBV28 and TRBJ1-1, with 7 bases aligning to TRBD1. Germline assignment: CDR1 MDHEN and CDR2 SYDVKM. This CDR3 comprises 16 residues. Losses at the gene ends were 5 bases for V and 1 base for J; bases not matched to a gene: 10.

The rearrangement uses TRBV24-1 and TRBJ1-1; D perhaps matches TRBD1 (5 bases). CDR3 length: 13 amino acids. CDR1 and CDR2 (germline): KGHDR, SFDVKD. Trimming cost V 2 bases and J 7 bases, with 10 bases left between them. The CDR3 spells CATSDSPGGEAFF. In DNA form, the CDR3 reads TGTGCCACCAGTGATTCGCCCGGGGGTGAAGCTTTCTTT.

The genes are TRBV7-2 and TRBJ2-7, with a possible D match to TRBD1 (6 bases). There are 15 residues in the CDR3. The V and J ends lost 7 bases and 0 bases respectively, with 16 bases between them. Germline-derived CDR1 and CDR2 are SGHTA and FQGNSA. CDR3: CASTSRQVLSYEQYF. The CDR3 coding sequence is TGTGCCAGCACCTCACGACAGGTTCTCTCCTACGAGCAGTACTTC. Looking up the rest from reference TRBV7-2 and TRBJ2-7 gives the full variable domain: GAGVSQSPSNKVTEKGKDVELRCDPISGHTALYWYRQSLGQGLEFLIYFQGNSAPDKSGLPSDRFSAERTGGSVSTLTIQRTQQEDSAVYLCASTSRQVLSYEQYFGPGTRLTVT.

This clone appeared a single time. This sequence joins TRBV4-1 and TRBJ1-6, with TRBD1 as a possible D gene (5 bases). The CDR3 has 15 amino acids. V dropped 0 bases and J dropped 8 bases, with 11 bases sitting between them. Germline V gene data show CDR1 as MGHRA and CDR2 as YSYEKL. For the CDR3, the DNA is TGCGCCAGCAGCCAAGATCTCGGGGGGGATTCACCCCTCCACTTT. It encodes CASSQDLGGDSPLHF.

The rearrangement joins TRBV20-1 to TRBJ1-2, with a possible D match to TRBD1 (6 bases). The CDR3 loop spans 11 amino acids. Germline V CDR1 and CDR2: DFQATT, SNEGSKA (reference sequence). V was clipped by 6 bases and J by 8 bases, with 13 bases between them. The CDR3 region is CSAMGQRGYTF. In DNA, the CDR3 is TGCAGTGCAATGGGACAACGAGGCTACACCTTC.

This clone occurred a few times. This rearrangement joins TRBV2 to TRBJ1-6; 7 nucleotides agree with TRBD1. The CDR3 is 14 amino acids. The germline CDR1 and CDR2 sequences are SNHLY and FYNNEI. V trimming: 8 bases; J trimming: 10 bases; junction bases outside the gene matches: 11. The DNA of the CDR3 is TGTGCCAGCCATAAGGGGGCAGGGAGATCACCCCTCCACTTT. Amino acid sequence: CASHKGAGRSPLHF.

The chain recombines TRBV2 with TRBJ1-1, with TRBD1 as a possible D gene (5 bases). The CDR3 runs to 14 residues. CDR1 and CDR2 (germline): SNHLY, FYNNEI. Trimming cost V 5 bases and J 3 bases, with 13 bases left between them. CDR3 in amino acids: CASSPAQGHTEAFF. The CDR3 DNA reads TGTGCCAGCAGTCCCGCTCAGGGCCACACTGAAGCTTTCTTT.

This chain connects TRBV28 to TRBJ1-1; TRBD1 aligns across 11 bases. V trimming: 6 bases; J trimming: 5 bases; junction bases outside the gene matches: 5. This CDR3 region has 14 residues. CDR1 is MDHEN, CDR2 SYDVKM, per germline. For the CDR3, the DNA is TGTGCCAGCAGATCGGGACAGGGGGGGACTGAAGCTTTCTTT. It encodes CASRSGQGGTEAFF. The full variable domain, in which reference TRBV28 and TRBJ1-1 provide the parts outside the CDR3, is DVKVTQSSRYLVKRTGEKVFLECVQDMDHENMFWYRQDPGLGLRLIYFSYDVKMKEKGDIPEGYSVSREKKERFSLILESASTNQTSMYLCASRSGQGGTEAFFGQGTRLTVV.

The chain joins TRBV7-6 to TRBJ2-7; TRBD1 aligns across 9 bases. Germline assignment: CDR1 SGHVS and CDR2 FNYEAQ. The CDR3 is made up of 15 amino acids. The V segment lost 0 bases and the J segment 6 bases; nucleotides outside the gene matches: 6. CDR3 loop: CASSLAHRGLGEQYF. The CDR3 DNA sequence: TGTGCCAGCAGCTTAGCGCACAGGGGGCTAGGCGAGCAGTACTTC.

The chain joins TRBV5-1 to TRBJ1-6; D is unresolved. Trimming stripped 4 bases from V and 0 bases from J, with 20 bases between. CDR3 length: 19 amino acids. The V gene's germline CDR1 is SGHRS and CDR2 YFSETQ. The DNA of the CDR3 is TGCGCCAGCAGCGGAAGAGAGCGGGCAGGAAGCTCCTATAATTCACCCCTCCACTTT. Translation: CASSGRERAGSSYNSPLHF. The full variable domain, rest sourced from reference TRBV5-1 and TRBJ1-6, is KAGVTQTPRYLIKTRGQQVTLSCSPISGHRSVSWYQQTPGQGLQFLFEYFSETQRNKGNFPGRFSGRQFSNSRSEMNVSTLELGDSALYLCASSGRERAGSSYNSPLHFGNGTRLTVT.

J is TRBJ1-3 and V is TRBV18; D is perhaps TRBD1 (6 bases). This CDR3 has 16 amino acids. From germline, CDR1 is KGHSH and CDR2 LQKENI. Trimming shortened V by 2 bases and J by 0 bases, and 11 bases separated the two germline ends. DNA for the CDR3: TGTGCCAGCTCACCAGAAAAGACAGGCTCTGGAAACACCATATATTTT. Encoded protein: CASSPEKTGSGNTIYF.

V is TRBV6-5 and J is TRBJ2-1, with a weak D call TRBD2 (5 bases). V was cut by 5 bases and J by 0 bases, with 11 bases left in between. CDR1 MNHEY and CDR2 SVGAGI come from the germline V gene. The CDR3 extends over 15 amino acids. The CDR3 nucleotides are TGTGCCAGCAGTCCAAGCGGATCCTCCTACAATGAGCAGTTCTTC. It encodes CASSPSGSSYNEQFF.

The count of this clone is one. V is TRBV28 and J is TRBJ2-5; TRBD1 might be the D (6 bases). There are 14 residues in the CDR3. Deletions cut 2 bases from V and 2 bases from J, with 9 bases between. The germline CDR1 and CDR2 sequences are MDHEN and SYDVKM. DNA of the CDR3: TGTGCCAGCAGTTTAGCTACAGGGCAAGAGACCCAGTACTTC. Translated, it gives CASSLATGQETQYF.

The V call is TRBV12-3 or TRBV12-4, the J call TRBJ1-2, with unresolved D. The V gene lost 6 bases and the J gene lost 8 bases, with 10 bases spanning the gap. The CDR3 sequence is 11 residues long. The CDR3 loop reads CASSRDGGYTF. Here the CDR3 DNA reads TGTGCCAGCAGCCGGGATGGGGGCTACACCTTC.

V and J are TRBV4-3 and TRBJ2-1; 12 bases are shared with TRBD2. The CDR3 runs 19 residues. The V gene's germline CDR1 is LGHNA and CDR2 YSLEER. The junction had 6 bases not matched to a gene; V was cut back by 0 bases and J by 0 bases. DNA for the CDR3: TGCGCCAGCAGCCAAGACGAACTAGCGGGGGGTAGCTCCTACAATGAGCAGTTCTTC. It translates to CASSQDELAGGSSYNEQFF.

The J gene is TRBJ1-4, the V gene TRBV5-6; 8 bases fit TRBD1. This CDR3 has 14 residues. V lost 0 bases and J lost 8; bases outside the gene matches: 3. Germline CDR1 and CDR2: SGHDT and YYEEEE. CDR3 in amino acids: CASSLGTGKEKLFF. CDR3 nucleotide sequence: TGTGCCAGCAGCTTGGGGACAGGGAAGGAAAAACTGTTTTTT.